These T cell receptor beta chains were read from a single sample in a study of CD8+CD57+ T cells in acquired aplastic anemia. One entry per CDR3 protein results from TCRdb running MiXCR on the reads. The table has some 140,000 distinct CDR3 sequences, about 52% seen once. Material for sequencing was sorted CD4+, CD8+, or CD8+CD57+ T cells (not recorded which) from PBMCs. All receptors come from a human donor with aplastic anemia. CDR3s leave out the opening cysteine and the closing phenylalanine or tryptophan.

v_gene: TRBV10-3
j_gene: TRBJ1-2
CDR3aa: AISVGAPPPSRGYGYT

v_gene: TRBV10-3
j_gene: TRBJ1-1
CDR3aa: ATAAPRTTEAF

v_gene: TRBV24-1
j_gene: TRBJ1-2
CDR3aa: ATSDRTGTPYT

v_gene: TRBV24-1
j_gene: TRBJ2-6
CDR3aa: ATSDPAGSGANVLT

v_gene: TRBV6-1
j_gene: TRBJ1-1
CDR3aa: ASSSDRPNSAAF

v_gene: TRBV10-3
j_gene: TRBJ2-3
CDR3aa: AIGSTGGDEQY

v_gene: TRBV19
j_gene: TRBJ2-3
CDR3aa: ASSTVLPRVVPTHGDTQY

v_gene: TRBV10-3
j_gene: TRBJ2-7
CDR3aa: AISGAVSYEQY

v_gene: TRBV20-1
j_gene: TRBJ2-3
CDR3aa: SARVRISTDTQY

v_gene: TRBV19
j_gene: TRBJ2-2
CDR3aa: ASSMTGANTGELF

v_gene: TRBV24-1
j_gene: TRBJ2-2
CDR3aa: ATSDLNRDTGELF

v_gene: TRBV7-2
j_gene: TRBJ2-5
CDR3aa: ASSQNRGPQETQY

v_gene: TRBV20-1
j_gene: TRBJ2-3
CDR3aa: SARDYAVAGDTQY

v_gene: TRBV7-2
j_gene: TRBJ2-5
CDR3aa: ASSLEAGDKETQY

v_gene: TRBV2
j_gene: TRBJ2-3
CDR3aa: ASSGGVSSTDTQY

v_gene: TRBV7-3
j_gene: TRBJ1-1
CDR3aa: ASGARMNTEAF

v_gene: TRBV4-1
j_gene: TRBJ2-3
CDR3aa: ASSQVATNTDTQY

v_gene: TRBV15
j_gene: TRBJ2-3
CDR3aa: ATTVAGGGDTQY

v_gene: TRBV5-8
j_gene: TRBJ2-7
CDR3aa: ASSLAGDHEQY

v_gene: TRBV10-3
j_gene: TRBJ1-2
CDR3aa: AISLDGNYGYT

v_gene: TRBV2
j_gene: TRBJ2-5
CDR3aa: ASRDRTGRETQY

v_gene: TRBV10-3
j_gene: TRBJ1-5
CDR3aa: AISLTGEGQPQH

v_gene: TRBV19
j_gene: TRBJ2-7
CDR3aa: ASSTSGWSYEQY

v_gene: TRBV5-6
j_gene: TRBJ2-7
CDR3aa: ASSSLAYEQY

v_gene: TRBV20-1
j_gene: TRBJ1-6
CDR3aa: SARDSRGGSPLH

v_gene: TRBV20-1
j_gene: TRBJ1-4
CDR3aa: SAPGLGKQGEKLF

v_gene: TRBV4-2
j_gene: TRBJ2-2
CDR3aa: ASSKIQGARGTGELF

v_gene: TRBV10-1
j_gene: TRBJ2-2
CDR3aa: ASSDRRGAGTGELF

v_gene: TRBV10-3
j_gene: TRBJ2-3
CDR3aa: AIKETSGRRDTQY

v_gene: TRBV10-3
j_gene: TRBJ2-5
CDR3aa: AIGPGLAGGRPGETQY

v_gene: TRBV14
j_gene: TRBJ1-1
CDR3aa: ASSLIQGTEAF

v_gene: TRBV20-1
j_gene: TRBJ2-2
CDR3aa: SARETSTGELF

v_gene: TRBV12-5
j_gene: TRBJ2-3
CDR3aa: ASGLGVTDTQY

v_gene: TRBV20-1
j_gene: TRBJ2-7
CDR3aa: SVARGRYEQY

v_gene: TRBV7-2
j_gene: TRBJ1-2
CDR3aa: ASSKGTAYGYT

v_gene: TRBV25-1
j_gene: TRBJ2-4
CDR3aa: ASSDSGHLARNIQY

v_gene: TRBV29-1
j_gene: TRBJ1-2
CDR3aa: SVRRPDRDYGYT

v_gene: TRBV12-3/TRBV12-4
j_gene: TRBJ2-1
CDR3aa: ASRLADLEF

v_gene: TRBV20-1
j_gene: TRBJ1-2
CDR3aa: SASSLTPGQASRGYT

v_gene: TRBV5-1
j_gene: TRBJ2-7
CDR3aa: ASSSTTTRAGGTTYEQY